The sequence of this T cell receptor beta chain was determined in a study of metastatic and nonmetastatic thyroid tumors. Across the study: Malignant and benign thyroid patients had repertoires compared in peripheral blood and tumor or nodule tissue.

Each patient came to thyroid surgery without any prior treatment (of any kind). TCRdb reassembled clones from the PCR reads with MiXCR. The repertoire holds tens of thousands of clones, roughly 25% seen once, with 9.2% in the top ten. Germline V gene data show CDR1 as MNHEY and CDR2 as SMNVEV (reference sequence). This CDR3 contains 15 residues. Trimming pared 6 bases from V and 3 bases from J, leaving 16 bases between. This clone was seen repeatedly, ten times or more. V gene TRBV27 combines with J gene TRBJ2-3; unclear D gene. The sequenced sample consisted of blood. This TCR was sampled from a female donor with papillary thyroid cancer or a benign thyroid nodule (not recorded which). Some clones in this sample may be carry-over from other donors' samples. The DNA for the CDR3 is TGTGCCAGCAGCCTTCAGACTCCCCTGACAGATACGCAGTATTTT. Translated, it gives CASSLQTPLTDTQYF.